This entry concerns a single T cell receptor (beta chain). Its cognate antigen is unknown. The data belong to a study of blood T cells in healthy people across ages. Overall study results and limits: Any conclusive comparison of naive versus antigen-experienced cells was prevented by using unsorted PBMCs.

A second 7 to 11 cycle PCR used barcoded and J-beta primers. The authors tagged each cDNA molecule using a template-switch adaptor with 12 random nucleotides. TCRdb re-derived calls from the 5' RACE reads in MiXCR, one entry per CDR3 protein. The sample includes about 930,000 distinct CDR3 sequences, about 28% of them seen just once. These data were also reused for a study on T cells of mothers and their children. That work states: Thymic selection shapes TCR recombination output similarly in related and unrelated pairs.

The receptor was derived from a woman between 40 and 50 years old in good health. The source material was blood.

As DNA, the CDR3 is TGTGCCAGCACCCTCAGGGACAGGGGAGAGACCCAGTACTTC. Amino acid sequence: CASTLRDRGETQYF. This rearrangement joins TRBV6-6 to TRBJ2-5; 10 bases match TRBD1. V shed 7 bases and J 4 bases; nucleotides not matched to a gene: 6. This CDR3 contains 14 residues. The V gene's germline CDR1 is MNHNY and CDR2 SVGAGI (reference sequence).